This TCR beta chain was found in a study of CXCR3-negative and CXCR3-positive naive CD8 T cells. Study-level findings and limits: Against CXCR3-negative naive cells, CXCR3-positive naive cells showed more hydrophobic TRB CDR3s.

Naive CD8+ T lymphocytes were specified as CD45RO-CCR7+CD27+CD95-. On this clonotype: What it recognizes is unknown.

The germline gives CDR1 SGHAT, CDR2 FQNNGV. The CDR3 totals 13 residues. The study made its TRB cDNA libraries by 5' RACE, adding UMI labels. TCRdb reanalyzed the 5' RACE reads, giving one entry per CDR3 protein sequence and no DNA. Its clone listing holds 100,000 to 150,000 distinct CDR3 sequences. Specimen: naive CXCR3- CD8+ T cells from blood. The sample's subset: CD45RO-CCR7+CD27+CD95- naive CD8+ T cells lacking CXCR3 (TNR3-). The clonotype originates from a human donor in good health. Some clones in this sample may be carry-over from other donors' samples. The rearrangement joins TRBV11-2 to TRBJ2-1. CDR3 protein: CASSLAVYNEQFF.